The entry below gives a single TCR beta chain sequence along with its context. This entry comes from a study of cytomegalovirus exposure and HLA in healthy donors. Background on the study: Within the Caucasian-associated ancestry cluster were around 80% of the roughly 360 genotyped donors.

PCR employed 60 Vbeta and 13 Jbeta primers. The assay was immunoSEQ multiplex PCR, and TCRdb's table has in-frame clones only and misses some. Of 150,000 to 200,000 clones listed, approximately 78% are singletons. Trimming took off 8 bases at V and 2 bases at J, with 16 bases between the two ends. The CDR3 runs 14 residues. Germline V CDR1 and CDR2: MRHNA, SNTAGT. The gene calls are TRBV6-4 and TRBJ2-7; the D gene is possibly TRBD1 (6 bases). Specimen: PBMCs. This receptor was taken from a male donor in good health and CMV-seronegative. CDR3 residues: CASLVTGSAYEQYF. CDR3 bases: TGTGCCAGCCTCGTCACAGGGTCGGCCTACGAGCAGTACTTC.